This entry lists 2 T cell receptor beta chains sequenced from one sample in a study of tissue T cells after allogeneic stem cell transplantation. Sequencing used immunoSEQ multiplex PCR; TCRdb keeps in-frame clones, though not all of them. The table lists about 50,000 clones, around 69% of them singletons. The sample comprised sorted cells pooled from one or two spleens. The receptors were sampled from a pool of C57BL/6 mice in good health.

Turning to this clone: All gene names here are mouse names. The read ends 1 residue early relative to the CDR3; the germline J gene fills the gap. The chain joins TRBV3 to TRBJ2-5; 14 nucleotides align to TRBD2. Trimming took 5 bases from V and 6 from J; bases not matched to a gene: 4. The CDR3 runs to 15 residues. Germline values: CDR1 SNHLY, CDR2 FYNGKV (reference sequence). CDR3 DNA, as far as it was read: TGTGCCAGCAGCCTCGGGACTGGGGGGGCGGACACCCAGTAC. Residues: CASSLGTGGADTQY. The entire CDR3 is CASSLGTGGADTQYF.

In regard to this clone: Germline and genes here are mouse. The CDR3 end falls 1 residue outside the read, so it is completed with the germline J gene. The sample carries other DNA sequences with the same CDR3. The V and J genes are TRBV3 and TRBJ2-4; no clear D. The V and J ends lost 4 bases and 0 bases respectively, with 5 bases between them. The CDR3 runs to 13 residues. Looked up from germline, CDR1 is SNHLY and CDR2 is FYNGKV (reference sequence). CDR3 loop: CASSSPSQNTLYF. CDR3 DNA (partial): TGTGCCAGCAGCTCCCCCAGTCAAAACACCTTGTAC.